This TCR beta chain comes out of a study of shared clonotypes between healthy human individuals. Looking at the study overall: The donors, a couple of women and three men, were aged 18 to 49.

As originally analysed: Because ImmunoSEQ provided only junction sequences with no quality scores, the filtering differed. TCRdb's copy holds only in-frame clones and misses some; the assay was immunoSEQ multiplex PCR. V and J calls and clone size are those listed in that table; D and trimming were worked out from the DNA. The top ten hold roughly 1.7% of the sample, which has approximately 1.9 million clones, around 93% seen once. Naive CD8 cells comprised CD45RO-negative, CCR7-positively selected cells, excluding terminally differentiated effector memory CD45RA+ cells. Among the donors, all were Caucasian adults who lived in Nashville, Tennessee. This CDR3 has 15 residues. Germline-derived CDR1 and CDR2 are SGHTA and FQGTGA. The V and J ends lost 5 bases and 5 bases, in that order; junction bases with no gene match: 9.

The V call is TRBV7-3, the J call TRBJ2-7; 10 nucleotides line up with TRBD1. The sequence came from a man younger than 30 in good health. Some clones in this sample may be carry-over from other donors' samples. Sequencing input: naive CD8+ T cells from PBMCs. The CDR3 protein is CASSPRDRGAHEQYF. The CDR3 DNA follows: TGTGCCAGCAGCCCCCGGGACAGGGGCGCCCACGAGCAGTACTTC.